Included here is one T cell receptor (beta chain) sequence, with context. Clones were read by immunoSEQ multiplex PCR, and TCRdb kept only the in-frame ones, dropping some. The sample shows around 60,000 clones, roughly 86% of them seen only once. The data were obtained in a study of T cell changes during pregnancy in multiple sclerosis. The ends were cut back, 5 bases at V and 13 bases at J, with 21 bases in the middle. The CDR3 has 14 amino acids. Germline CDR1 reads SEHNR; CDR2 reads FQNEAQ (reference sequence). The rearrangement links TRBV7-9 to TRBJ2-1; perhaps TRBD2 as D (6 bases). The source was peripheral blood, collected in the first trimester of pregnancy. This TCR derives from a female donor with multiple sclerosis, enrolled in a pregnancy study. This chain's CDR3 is CASSPGRSNSDQFF. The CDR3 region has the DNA TGTGCCAGCAGCCCCGGGAGATCGAACTCTGATCAGTTCTTC.